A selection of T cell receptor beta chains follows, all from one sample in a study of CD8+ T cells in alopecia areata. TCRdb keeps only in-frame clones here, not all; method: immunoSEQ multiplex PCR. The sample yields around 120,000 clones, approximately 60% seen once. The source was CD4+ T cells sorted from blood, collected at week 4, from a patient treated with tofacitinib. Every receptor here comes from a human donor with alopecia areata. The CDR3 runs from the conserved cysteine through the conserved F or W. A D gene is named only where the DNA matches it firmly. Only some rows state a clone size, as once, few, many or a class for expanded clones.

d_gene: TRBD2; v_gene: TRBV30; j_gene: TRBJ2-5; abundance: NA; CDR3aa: CAWSVPGGAETQYF; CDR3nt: TGTGCCTGGAGTGTACCCGGGGGGGCAGAGACCCAGTACTTC
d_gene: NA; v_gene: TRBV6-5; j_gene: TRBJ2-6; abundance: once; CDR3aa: CASRIQPSGANVLTF; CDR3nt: TGTGCCAGCAGAATACAGCCCTCTGGGGCCAACGTCCTGACTTTC
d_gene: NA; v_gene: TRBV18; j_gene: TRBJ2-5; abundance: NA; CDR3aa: CASSPRETQYF; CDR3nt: TGTGCCAGCTCACCACGAGAGACCCAGTACTTC
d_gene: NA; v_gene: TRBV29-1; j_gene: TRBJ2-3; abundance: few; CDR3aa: CSVAGGVADTQYF; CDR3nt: TGCAGCGTTGCAGGTGGGGTGGCCGATACGCAGTATTTT
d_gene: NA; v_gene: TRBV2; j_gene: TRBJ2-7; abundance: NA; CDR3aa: CASRLHGRDYEQYF; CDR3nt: TGTGCCAGCAGACTACATGGGAGAGACTACGAGCAGTACTTC
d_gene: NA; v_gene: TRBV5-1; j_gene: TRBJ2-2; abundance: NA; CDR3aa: CASSTSTGELFF; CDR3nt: TGCGCCAGCTCTACATCCACCGGGGAGCTGTTTTTT
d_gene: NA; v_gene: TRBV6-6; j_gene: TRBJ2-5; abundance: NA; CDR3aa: CASSFRGEETQYF; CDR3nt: TGTGCCAGCAGTTTCCGAGGAGAAGAGACCCAGTACTTC
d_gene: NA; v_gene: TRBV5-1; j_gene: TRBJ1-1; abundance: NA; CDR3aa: CASSPGERDTEAFF; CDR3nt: TGCGCCAGCAGCCCAGGGGAGAGGGACACTGAAGCTTTCTTT
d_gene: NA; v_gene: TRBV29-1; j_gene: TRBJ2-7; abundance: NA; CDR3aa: CSAPGRDGYEQYF; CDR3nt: TGCAGCGCCCCAGGCAGGGACGGCTACGAGCAGTACTTC
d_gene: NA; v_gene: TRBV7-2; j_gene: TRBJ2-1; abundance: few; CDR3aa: CASSLDMSSYNEQFF; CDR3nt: TGTGCCAGCAGCTTAGACATGAGCTCCTACAATGAGCAGTTCTTC
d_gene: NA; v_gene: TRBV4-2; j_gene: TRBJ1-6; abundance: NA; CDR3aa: CASSQEAISYNSPLHF; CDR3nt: TGTGCCAGCAGCCAAGAGGCAATCTCCTATAATTCACCCCTCCACTTT
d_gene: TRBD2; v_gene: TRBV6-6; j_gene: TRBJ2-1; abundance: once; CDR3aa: CASSYRGGRSNNEQFF; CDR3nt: TGTGCCAGCAGTTACAGAGGCGGGAGGTCCAACAATGAGCAGTTCTTC
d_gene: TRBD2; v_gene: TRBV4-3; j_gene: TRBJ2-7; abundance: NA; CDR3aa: CASSQERRGGEQYF; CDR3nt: TGCGCCAGCAGCCAAGAGAGGCGGGGGGGTGAGCAGTACTTC
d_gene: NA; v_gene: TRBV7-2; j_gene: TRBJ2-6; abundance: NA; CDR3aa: CASSSQTRGANVLTF; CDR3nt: TGTGCCAGCAGTTCGCAGACTCGGGGGGCCAACGTCCTGACTTTC
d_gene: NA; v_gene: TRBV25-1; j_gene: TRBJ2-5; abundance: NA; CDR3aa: CASSSRGLTQETQYF; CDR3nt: TGTGCCAGCAGCTCCCGCGGGCTCACCCAAGAGACCCAGTACTTC
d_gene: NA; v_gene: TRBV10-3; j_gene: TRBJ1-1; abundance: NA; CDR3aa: CAISESGLLNTEAFF; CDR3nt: TGTGCCATCAGTGAGTCGGGGCTTTTGAACACTGAAGCTTTCTTT
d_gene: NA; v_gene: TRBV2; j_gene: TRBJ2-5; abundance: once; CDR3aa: CASSYQETQYF; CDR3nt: TGTGCCAGCAGTTACCAAGAGACCCAGTACTTC
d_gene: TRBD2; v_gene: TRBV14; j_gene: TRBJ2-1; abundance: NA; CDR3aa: CASSGLVGRGTTFSYNEQFF; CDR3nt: TGTGCCAGCAGCGGACTAGTTGGTAGGGGTACCACCTTCTCCTACAATGAGCAGTTCTTC
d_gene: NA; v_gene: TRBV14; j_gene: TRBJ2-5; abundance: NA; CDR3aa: CASSQGGPGQYF; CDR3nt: TGTGCCAGCAGCCAAGGGGGTCCCGGCCAGTACTTC
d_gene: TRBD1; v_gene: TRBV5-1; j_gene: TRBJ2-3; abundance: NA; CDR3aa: CASSHPGQTTDTQYF; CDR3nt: TGCGCCAGCAGCCACCCGGGACAGACCACAGATACGCAGTATTTT
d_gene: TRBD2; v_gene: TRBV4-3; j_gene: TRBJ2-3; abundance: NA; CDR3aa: CASSQEPHIKGLAGSTDTQYF; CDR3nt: TGCGCCAGCAGCCAAGAACCCCATATCAAGGGACTAGCGGGGAGCACAGATACGCAGTATTTT
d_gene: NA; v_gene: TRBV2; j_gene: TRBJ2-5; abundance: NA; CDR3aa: CASSGPTGGWKGETQYF; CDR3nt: TGTGCCAGCAGTGGACCCACAGGCGGGTGGAAGGGAGAGACCCAGTACTTC
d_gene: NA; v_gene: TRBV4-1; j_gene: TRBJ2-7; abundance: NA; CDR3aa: CASSQSSLGLEVYEQYF; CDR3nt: TGCGCCAGCAGCCAAAGTTCCTTAGGCCTGGAAGTTTACGAGCAGTACTTC
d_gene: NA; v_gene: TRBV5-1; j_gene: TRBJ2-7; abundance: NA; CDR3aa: CASSSAYEQYF; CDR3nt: TGCGCCAGCAGCTCCGCCTACGAGCAGTACTTC
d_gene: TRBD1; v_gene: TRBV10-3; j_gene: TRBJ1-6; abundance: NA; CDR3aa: CAISRDSANSPLHF; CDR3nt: TGTGCCATCAGCCGGGACAGTGCGAATTCACCCCTCCACTTT
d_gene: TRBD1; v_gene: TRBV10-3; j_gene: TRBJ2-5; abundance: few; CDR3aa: CAISDPGTDSTAQYF; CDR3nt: TGTGCCATCAGTGACCCCGGGACAGATTCGACGGCCCAGTACTTC
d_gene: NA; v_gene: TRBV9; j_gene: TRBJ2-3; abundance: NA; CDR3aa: CASSVGSGASTDTQYF; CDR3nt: TGTGCCAGCAGCGTAGGTTCGGGGGCTAGCACAGATACGCAGTATTTT
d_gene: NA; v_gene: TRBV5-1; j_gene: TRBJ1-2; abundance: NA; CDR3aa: CASSNGQASGGYTF; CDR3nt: TGCGCCAGCAGCAATGGACAAGCATCGGGTGGCTACACCTTC
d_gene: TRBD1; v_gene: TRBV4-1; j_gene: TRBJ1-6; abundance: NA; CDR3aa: CASSQGSLTGLFRSPLHF; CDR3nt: TGCGCCAGCAGCCAGGGTTCGTTGACAGGGCTATTTCGTTCACCCCTCCACTTT
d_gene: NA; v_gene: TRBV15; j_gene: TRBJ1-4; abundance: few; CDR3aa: CATSSRQSNEKLFF; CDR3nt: TGTGCCACCAGCAGCCGGCAGAGCAATGAAAAACTGTTTTTT
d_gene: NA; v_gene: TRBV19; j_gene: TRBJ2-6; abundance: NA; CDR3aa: CASSLSPRAGANVLTF; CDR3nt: TGTGCCAGTAGTCTCTCCCCCCGGGCCGGGGCCAACGTCCTGACTTTC
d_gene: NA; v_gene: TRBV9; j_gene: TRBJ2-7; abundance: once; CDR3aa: CASSVSVLGGGFDEQYF; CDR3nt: TGTGCCAGCAGCGTATCAGTCTTGGGAGGGGGGTTTGACGAGCAGTACTTC
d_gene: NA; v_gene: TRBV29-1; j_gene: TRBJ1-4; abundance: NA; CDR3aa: CSVAGRNEKLFF; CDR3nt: TGCAGCGTTGCTGGGAGGAATGAAAAACTGTTTTTT
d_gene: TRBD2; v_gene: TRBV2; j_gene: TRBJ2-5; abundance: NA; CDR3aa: CASSARTSGETQYF; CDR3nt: TGTGCCAGCAGTGCACGGACTAGCGGAGAGACCCAGTACTTC
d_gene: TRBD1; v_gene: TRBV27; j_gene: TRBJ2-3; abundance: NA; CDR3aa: CASSPRQGRIDTQYF; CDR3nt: TGTGCCAGCAGTCCCCGACAGGGAAGGATAGATACGCAGTATTTT
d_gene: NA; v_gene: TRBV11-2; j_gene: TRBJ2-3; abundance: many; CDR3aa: CASSPTTDTQYF; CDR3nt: TGTGCCAGCAGCCCAACAACAGATACGCAGTATTTT
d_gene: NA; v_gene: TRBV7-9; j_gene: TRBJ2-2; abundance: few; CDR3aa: CAIRVWLGNTGELFF; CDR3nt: TGTGCCATCCGGGTATGGTTGGGGAACACCGGGGAGCTGTTTTTT
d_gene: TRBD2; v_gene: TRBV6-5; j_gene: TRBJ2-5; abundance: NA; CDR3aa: CASSTLAGVETQYF; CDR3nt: TGTGCCAGCAGTACCCTAGCGGGAGTTGAGACCCAGTACTTC
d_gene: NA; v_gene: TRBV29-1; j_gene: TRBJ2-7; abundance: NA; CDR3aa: CSVVYSYEQYF; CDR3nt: TGCAGCGTTGTATACAGCTACGAGCAGTACTTC
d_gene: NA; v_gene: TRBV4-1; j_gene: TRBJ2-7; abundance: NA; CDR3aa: CASSQDPRPLGEQYF; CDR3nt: TGCGCCAGCAGCCAAGATCCCCGTCCCCTCGGCGAGCAGTACTTC
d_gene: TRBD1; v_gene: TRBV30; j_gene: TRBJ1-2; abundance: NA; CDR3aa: CASTGTGTNYGYTF; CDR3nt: TGTGCCTCGACTGGGACAGGGACTAACTATGGCTACACCTTC
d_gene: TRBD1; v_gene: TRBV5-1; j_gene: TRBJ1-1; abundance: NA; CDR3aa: CASSLTDRETEAFF; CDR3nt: TGCGCCAGCAGCTTGACCGACAGGGAAACTGAAGCTTTCTTT
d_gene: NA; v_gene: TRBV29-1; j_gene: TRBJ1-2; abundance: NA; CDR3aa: CSVVGVGGVGALDYGYTF; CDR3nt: TGCAGCGTTGTGGGTGTCGGGGGCGTCGGGGCCCTCGACTATGGCTACACCTTC
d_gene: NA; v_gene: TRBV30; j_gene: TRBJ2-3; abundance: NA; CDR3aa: CAWSFSKDTQYF; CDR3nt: TGTGCCTGGAGTTTTTCCAAGGATACGCAGTATTTT
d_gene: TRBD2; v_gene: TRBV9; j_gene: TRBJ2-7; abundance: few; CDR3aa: CASGTSGTSYEQYF; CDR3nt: TGTGCCAGCGGGACTAGCGGGACCTCCTACGAGCAGTACTTC
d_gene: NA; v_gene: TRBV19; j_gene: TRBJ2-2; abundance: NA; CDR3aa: CASRRWEPGLENTGELFF; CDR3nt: TGTGCCAGTAGAAGGTGGGAGCCGGGACTCGAAAACACCGGGGAGCTGTTTTTT
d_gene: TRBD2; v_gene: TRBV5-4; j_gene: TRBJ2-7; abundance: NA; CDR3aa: CASSLVPGGVYEQYF; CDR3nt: TGTGCCAGCAGCTTGGTCCCCGGGGGGGTTTACGAGCAGTACTTC
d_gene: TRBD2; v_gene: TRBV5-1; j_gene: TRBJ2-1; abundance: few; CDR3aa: CASMGTSGSDEQFF; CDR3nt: TGCGCCAGCATGGGAACTAGCGGGAGCGATGAGCAGTTCTTC
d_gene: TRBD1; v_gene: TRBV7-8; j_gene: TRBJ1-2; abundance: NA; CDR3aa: CASSPRLPGQGYGYTF; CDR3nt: TGTGCCAGCAGCCCTCGACTCCCGGGACAGGGCTATGGCTACACCTTC
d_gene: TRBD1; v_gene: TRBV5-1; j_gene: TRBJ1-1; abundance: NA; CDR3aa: CASSSPGQGGTEAFF; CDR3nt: TGCGCCAGCAGCTCCCCGGGACAGGGAGGCACTGAAGCTTTCTTT
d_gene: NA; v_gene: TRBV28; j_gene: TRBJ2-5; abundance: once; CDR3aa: CASSQGIQETQYF; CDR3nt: TGTGCCAGCAGTCAGGGGATCCAAGAGACCCAGTACTTC
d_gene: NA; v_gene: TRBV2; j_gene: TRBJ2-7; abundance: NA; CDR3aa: CASSGKQGSVYEQYF; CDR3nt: TGTGCCAGCAGTGGAAAACAGGGAAGTGTCTACGAGCAGTACTTC
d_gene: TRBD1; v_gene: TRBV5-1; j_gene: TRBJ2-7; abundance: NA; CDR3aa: CASSPTGTQYEQYF; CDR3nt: TGCGCCAGCAGCCCGACAGGGACCCAATACGAGCAGTACTTC
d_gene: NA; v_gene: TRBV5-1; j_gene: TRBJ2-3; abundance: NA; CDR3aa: CASSLRQATSTDTQYF; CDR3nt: TGCGCCAGCAGCTTAAGGCAGGCAACTAGCACAGATACGCAGTATTTT
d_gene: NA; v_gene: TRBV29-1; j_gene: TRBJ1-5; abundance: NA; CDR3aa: CSASMGGGQPQHF; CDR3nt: TGCAGCGCTTCTATGGGGGGGGGACAGCCCCAGCATTTT
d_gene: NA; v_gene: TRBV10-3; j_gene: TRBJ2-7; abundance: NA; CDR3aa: CAISERYYEQYF; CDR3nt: TGTGCCATCAGTGAGCGTTACTACGAGCAGTACTTC
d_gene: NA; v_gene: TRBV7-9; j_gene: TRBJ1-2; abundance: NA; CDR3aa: CASSLGTDYGYTF; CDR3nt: TGTGCCAGCAGCTTAGGGACGGATTATGGCTACACCTTC
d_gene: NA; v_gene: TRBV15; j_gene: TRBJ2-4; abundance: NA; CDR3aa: CATSRGGLAKNIQYF; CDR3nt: TGTGCCACCAGCAGAGGGGGACTAGCCAAAAACATTCAGTACTTC
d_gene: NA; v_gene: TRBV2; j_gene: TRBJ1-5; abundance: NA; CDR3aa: CASSERDYSNQPQHF; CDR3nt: TGTGCCAGCAGTGAACGGGATTATAGCAATCAGCCCCAGCATTTT
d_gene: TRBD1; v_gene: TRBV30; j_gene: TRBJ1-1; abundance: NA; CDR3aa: CAWRENRGLTEAFF; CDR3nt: TGTGCCTGGAGGGAAAACAGGGGGCTCACTGAAGCTTTCTTT